Following are 21 T cell receptor beta chains from one sample sequenced in a study of cytomegalovirus exposure and HLA in healthy donors. The PCR had 60 Vbeta and 13 Jbeta primers. Some clones are missing from TCRdb's copy, which holds only in-frame ones; the method was immunoSEQ multiplex PCR. The sample has 140,000 to 150,000 clones, 76% seen once. The sample taken for sequencing was PBMCs. All receptors come from a woman aged 40-49 years in good health and CMV-seronegative.

This chain joins TRBV7-9 and TRBJ1-6; D not certain. The CDR3 runs 12 residues. Germline V gives CDR1 SEHNR, CDR2 FQNEAQ (reference sequence). Trimming cost V 5 bases and J 5 bases, with 4 bases left between them. The CDR3 DNA follows: TGTGCCAGCAGCCGTGATAATTCACCCCTCCACTTT. Amino acid sequence: CASSRDNSPLHF.

The rearrangement links TRBV10-3 to TRBJ2-7, with TRBD2 matching 13 bases. Per the germline V gene, CDR1 is ENHRY and CDR2 is SYGVKD. Trimming took 8 bases from V and 4 from J; bases not matched to a gene: 5. The CDR3 runs to 14 residues. In DNA, the CDR3 is TGTGCCATCGCTACTAGCGGGAGGGAATACGAGCAGTACTTC. Residues: CAIATSGREYEQYF.

This rearrangement joins TRBV27 to TRBJ2-2; 11 positions agree with TRBD2. Trimming at V came to 3 bases and at J to 6 bases, leaving 9 bases not matched to a gene. CDR1 is MNHEY, CDR2 SMNVEV, per germline (reference sequence). The CDR3 spans 17 residues. CDR3 sequence: CASSFPKTSGGAGELFF. The CDR3 nucleotides read TGTGCCAGCAGTTTCCCTAAAACTAGCGGGGGCGCCGGGGAGCTGTTTTTT.

This clone was recorded once. V is TRBV28 and J is TRBJ2-3; TRBD2 is a possible D gene (6 bases). The CDR3 totals 13 residues. V lost 8 bases, J lost 3 bases, and 12 bases lay in between. The germline V gene encodes CDR1 MDHEN and CDR2 SYDVKM. In DNA, the CDR3 is TGTGCCAGCGGGAGGAGGATGACAGATACGCAGTATTTT. This gives the protein CASGRRMTDTQYF.

The chain joins TRBV5-4 to TRBJ2-3; 8 bases match TRBD1. Germline CDR1 SGHNT, CDR2 YYREEE (reference sequence). There are 15 residues in the CDR3. The V segment lost 3 bases and the J segment 6 bases; nucleotides outside the gene matches: 9. CDR3 residues: CASSWRQGAGDTQYF. CDR3 nucleotides: TGTGCCAGCAGCTGGAGGCAGGGGGCGGGGGATACGCAGTATTTT.

The rearrangement links TRBV5-5 to TRBJ2-1, with 10 bases identical to TRBD2. V trimming: 6 bases; J trimming: 10 bases; junction bases outside the gene matches: 19. This CDR3 spans 17 amino acids. CDR1 SGHKS and CDR2 YYEKEE come from the germline V gene (reference sequence). The CDR3 is CASTARLVAGGGTEQFF. The DNA of the CDR3 is TGTGCCAGCACCGCGCGTTTGGTAGCGGGAGGTGGCACCGAGCAGTTCTTC.

This clone appeared once. The chain recombines TRBV2 with TRBJ2-2; D possibly corresponds to TRBD2 (5 bases). This CDR3 is 14 amino acids long. Trimming removed 4 bases at V and 3 bases at J, with 9 bases between. Germline assignment: CDR1 SNHLY and CDR2 FYNNEI. The CDR3 sequence: CASSVVGDTGELFF. Written as DNA, the CDR3 is TGTGCCAGCAGTGTGGTCGGGGACACCGGGGAGCTGTTTTTT.

The table lists this clone with a few counts. V gene TRBV6-1 combines with J gene TRBJ2-1; 7 bases agree with TRBD2. V was clipped by 2 bases and J by 4 bases; unmatched bases: 8. Germline lookup yields CDR1 MNHNS and CDR2 SASEGT. The CDR3 has 16 amino acids. Written as DNA, the CDR3 is TGTGCCAGCAGTGAAATCCTAGGCGGGGGATACAATGAGCAGTTCTTC. Protein: CASSEILGGGYNEQFF.

This rearrangement joins TRBV9 to TRBJ2-3; TRBD2 might be the D (5 bases). Germline loops: CDR1 SGDLS, CDR2 YYNGEE. V was clipped by 10 bases and J by 5 bases, with 20 bases between them. The CDR3 covers 14 residues. CDR3 region: CASERNSREDTQYF. The CDR3 DNA is TGTGCCTCTGAGCGTAATTCCCGGGAAGATACGCAGTATTTT. Full variable domain (remainder filled in from reference TRBV9 and TRBJ2-3): DSGVTQTPKHLITATGQRVTLRCSPRSGDLSVYWYQQSLDQGLQFLIQYYNGEERAKGNILERFSAQQFPDLHSELNLSSLELGDSALYFCASERNSREDTQYFGPGTRLTVL.

This clone has only one observation. The V call is TRBV18, the J call TRBJ1-5; D gene ambiguous. This CDR3 region has 13 residues. V was clipped by 4 bases and J by 0 bases, with 4 bases between them. Germline loops: CDR1 KGHSH, CDR2 LQKENI. CDR3 in amino acids: CASSLYSNQPQHF. In DNA, the CDR3 is TGTGCCAGCTCACTTTATAGCAATCAGCCCCAGCATTTT. Based on the CDR3 plus reference TRBV18 and TRBJ1-5, the full variable domain is NAGVMQNPRHLVRRRGQEARLRCSPMKGHSHVYWYRQLPEEGLKFMVYLQKENIIDESGMPKERFSAEFPKEGPSILRIQQVVRGDSAAYFCASSLYSNQPQHFGDGTRLSIL.

The chain has TRBV19 and TRBJ2-3, with D possibly TRBD2 on 5 matching bases. V was cut by 3 bases and J by 2 bases, with 9 bases left in between. The germline gives CDR1 LNHDA, CDR2 SQIVND (reference sequence). The CDR3 runs to 14 residues. In DNA form, the CDR3 reads TGTGCCAGTAGTATCCGCCTAGCCACAGATACGCAGTATTTT. Its protein product is CASSIRLATDTQYF.

The chain recombines TRBV5-1 with TRBJ2-3; 9 bases match TRBD2. The V gene end was trimmed by 2 bases and the J gene end by 0 bases; junction bases not matched to a gene: 4. The CDR3 sequence is 16 residues long. CDR1 and CDR2 from the germline V gene are SGHRS and YFSETQ. The CDR3 here is CASSLRTSGSTDTQYF. The CDR3 nucleotides read TGCGCCAGCAGCTTACGTACTAGCGGGAGCACAGATACGCAGTATTTT.

V and J are TRBV5-8 and TRBJ1-2; D gene unclear. CDR3 length: 16 residues. Germline CDR1 is SGHTS and CDR2 is YDEGEE. Trimming cost V 2 bases and J 5 bases, with 19 bases left between them. The CDR3 protein is CASSFGNAALGYGYTF. CDR3 in DNA: TGTGCCAGCAGCTTCGGGAATGCTGCTCTCGGGTATGGCTACACCTTC. The full variable domain, with the rest looked up from reference TRBV5-8 and TRBJ1-2, is EAGVTQSPTHLIKTRGQQATLRCSPISGHTSVYWYQQALGLGLQFLLWYDEGEERNRGNFPPRFSGRQFPNYSSELNVNALELEDSALYLCASSFGNAALGYGYTFGSGTRLTVV.

The chain joins TRBV10-3 to TRBJ1-3, with no clear D. The CDR3 extends over 16 amino acids. V lost 2 bases and J 2 bases, leaving 13 bases between the germline ends. Germline V gene sequence: CDR1 ENHRY, CDR2 SYGVKD. This CDR3 reads CAISENPGPPGNTIYF. The DNA of the CDR3 is TGTGCCATCAGTGAGAATCCAGGCCCCCCTGGAAACACCATATATTTT.

The sample holds a few counts of this clone. This chain uses TRBV2 with TRBJ1-5; maybe TRBD1 (5 bases). This CDR3 is 11 amino acids long. Trimming took off 5 bases at V and 11 bases at J, with 10 bases between the two ends. CDR1 and CDR2 (germline): SNHLY, FYNNEI. The CDR3 is CASSLGGAQHF. The DNA for the CDR3 is TGTGCCAGCAGTCTGGGGGGGGCCCAGCATTTT. Based on the CDR3 plus reference TRBV2 and TRBJ1-5, the full variable domain is EPEVTQTPSHQVTQMGQEVILRCVPISNHLYFYWYRQILGQKVEFLVSFYNNEISEKSEIFDDQFSVERPDGSNFTLKIRSTKLEDSAMYFCASSLGGAQHFGDGTRLSIL.

The V and J genes are TRBV11-3 and TRBJ1-4; 8 bases fit TRBD1. V shed 2 bases and J 5 bases; nucleotides not matched to a gene: 1. The CDR3 is made up of 14 amino acids. The germline CDR1 and CDR2 sequences are SGHNT and YENEEA. CDR3 amino acids: CASSLRDRNEKLFF. The CDR3 DNA reads as TGTGCCAGCAGCTTAAGGGACAGGAATGAAAAACTGTTTTTT.

This clone was seen once. The chain uses TRBV5-1 and TRBJ2-5; 9 bases are shared with TRBD1. From germline, CDR1 is SGHRS and CDR2 YFSETQ. The CDR3 covers 14 residues. V trimming: 0 bases; J trimming: 4 bases; junction bases outside the gene matches: 1. The CDR3 sequence is CASSLGDRAETQYF. DNA of the CDR3: TGCGCCAGCAGCTTGGGGGACAGGGCAGAGACCCAGTACTTC.

This rearrangement joins TRBV28 to TRBJ2-7; the match to TRBD1 covers 8 bases. CDR1 MDHEN and CDR2 SYDVKM come from the germline V gene. Unmatched junction bases numbered 8, after V lost 4 bases and J lost 3 bases. CDR3 length: 15 amino acids. CDR3 residues: CASSSAGTGDYEQYF. DNA for the CDR3: TGTGCCAGCAGTTCGGCCGGGACAGGTGACTACGAGCAGTACTTC.

This chain joins TRBV19 and TRBJ1-1; D is ambiguous. V was trimmed by 3 bases and J by 1 base, leaving 12 bases between them. Germline-derived CDR1 and CDR2 are LNHDA and SQIVND (reference sequence). CDR3 length equals 15 residues. The CDR3 coding sequence is TGTGCCAGTAGTATGTCCCCGGGAGGGAACACTGAAGCTTTCTTT. Amino acids: CASSMSPGGNTEAFF.

The J gene is TRBJ1-2, the V gene TRBV21-1. TRBV21-1 is deemed a pseudogene. The CDR3 consists of 18 residues. Written as DNA, the CDR3 is TGTGCCAGCAGCAAAGCGCTTGGAGGGGCTCCAGCTAACTATGGCTACACCTTC. Its translation: CASSKALGGAPANYGYTF.

This clone showed up just once. The J gene is TRBJ1-2, the V gene TRBV4-2; D is unclear. This CDR3 spans 16 amino acids. The ends were cut back, 3 bases at V and 1 base at J, with 15 bases in the middle. CDR1 and CDR2 from the germline V gene are LGHNA and YNFKEQ. The CDR3, as DNA: TGTGCCAGCAGCCAGGGCCCCGATGACATTAACTATGGCTACACCTTC. It encodes CASSQGPDDINYGYTF.